This entry is about one T cell receptor (beta chain). The antigen is undetermined. No fewer than two post-ART and no fewer than one pre-ART PBMC samples existed for each donor. V was trimmed by 4 bases and J by 2 bases, leaving 5 bases between them. CDR1 GTSNPN and CDR2 SVGIG come from the germline V gene (reference sequence). This CDR3 is 12 amino acids long. The assay, immunoSEQ v3.0, was run at survey level. The assay was immunoSEQ multiplex PCR, and TCRdb's table has in-frame clones only and misses some. The repertoire holds over 30,000 clones, with 75% to 90% as singletons. This record comes from a study of long-term antiretroviral therapy in people with HIV. Study findings and constraints: Following ART, diversity rose but still fell short of transplant donor controls.

This TCR was recovered from a woman aged 45 to 65 with HIV. The sequencing here drew on unsorted PBMCs, taken 3.1 years after starting antiretroviral therapy. V and J are TRBV30 and TRBJ1-4, with a possible D match to TRBD1 (5 bases). CDR3 sequence reads: CAWTGTNEKLFF. CDR3 sequence (DNA): TGTGCCTGGACAGGGACTAATGAAAAACTGTTTTTT.